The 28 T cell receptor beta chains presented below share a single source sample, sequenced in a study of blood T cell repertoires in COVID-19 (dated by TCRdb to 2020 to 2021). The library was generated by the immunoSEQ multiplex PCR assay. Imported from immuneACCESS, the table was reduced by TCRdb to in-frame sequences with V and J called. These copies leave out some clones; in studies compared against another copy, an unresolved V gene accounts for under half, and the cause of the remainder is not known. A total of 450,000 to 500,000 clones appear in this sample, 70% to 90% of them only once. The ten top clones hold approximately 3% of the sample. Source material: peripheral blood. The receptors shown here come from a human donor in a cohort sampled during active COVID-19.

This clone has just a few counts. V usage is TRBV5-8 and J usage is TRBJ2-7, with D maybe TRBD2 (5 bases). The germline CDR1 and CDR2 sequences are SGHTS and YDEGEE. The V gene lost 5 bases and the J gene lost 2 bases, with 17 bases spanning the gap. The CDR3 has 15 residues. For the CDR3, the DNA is TGTGCCAGCAGGCGCGCCCCGGACTTTGCCTACGAGCAGTACTTC. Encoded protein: CASRRAPDFAYEQYF.

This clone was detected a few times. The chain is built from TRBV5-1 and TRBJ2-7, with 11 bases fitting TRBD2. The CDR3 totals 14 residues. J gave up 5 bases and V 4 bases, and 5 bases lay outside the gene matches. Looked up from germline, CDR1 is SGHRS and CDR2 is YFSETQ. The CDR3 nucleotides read TGCGCCAGCAGCCTTAGCGGGAGGGCGGACGAGCAGTACTTC. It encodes CASSLSGRADEQYF. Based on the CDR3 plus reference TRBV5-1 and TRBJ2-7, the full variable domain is KAGVTQTPRYLIKTRGQQVTLSCSPISGHRSVSWYQQTPGQGLQFLFEYFSETQRNKGNFPGRFSGRQFSNSRSEMNVSTLELGDSALYLCASSLSGRADEQYFGPGTRLTVT.

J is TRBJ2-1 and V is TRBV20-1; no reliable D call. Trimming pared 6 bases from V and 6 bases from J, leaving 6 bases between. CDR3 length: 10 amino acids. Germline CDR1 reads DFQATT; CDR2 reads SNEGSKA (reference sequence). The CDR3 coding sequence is TGCAGTGCGAGTCGCAATGAGCAGTTCTTC. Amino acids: CSASRNEQFF.

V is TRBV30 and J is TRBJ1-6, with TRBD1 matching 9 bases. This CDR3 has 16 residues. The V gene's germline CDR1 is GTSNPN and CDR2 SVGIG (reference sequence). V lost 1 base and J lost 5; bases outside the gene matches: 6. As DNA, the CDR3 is TGTGCCTGGAGTGGAGAACGGACAGGGGATAATTCACCCCTCCACTTT. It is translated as CAWSGERTGDNSPLHF. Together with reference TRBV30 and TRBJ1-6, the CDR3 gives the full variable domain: SQTIHQWPATLVQPVGSPLSLECTVEGTSNPNLYWYRQAAGRGLQLLFYSVGIGQISSEVPQNLSASRPQDRQFILSSKKLLLSDSGFYLCAWSGERTGDNSPLHFGNGTRLTVT.

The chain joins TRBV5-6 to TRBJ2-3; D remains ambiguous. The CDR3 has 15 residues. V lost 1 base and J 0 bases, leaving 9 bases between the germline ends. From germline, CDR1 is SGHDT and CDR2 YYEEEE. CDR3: CASSLYQVSTDTQYF. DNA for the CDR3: TGTGCCAGCAGCTTGTACCAGGTCAGCACAGATACGCAGTATTTT.

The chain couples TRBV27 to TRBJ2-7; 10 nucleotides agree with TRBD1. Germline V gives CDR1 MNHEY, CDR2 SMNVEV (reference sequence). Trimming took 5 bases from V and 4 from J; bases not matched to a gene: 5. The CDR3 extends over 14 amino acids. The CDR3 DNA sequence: TGTGCCAGCAGTCCCCGGACAGGGGGGTACGAGCAGTACTTC. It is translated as CASSPRTGGYEQYF.

The CDR3 here is CASSGNEQFF. DNA for the CDR3: TGTGCCAGTTCGGGGAATGAGCAGTTCTTC. The chain uses TRBV10-3 and TRBJ2-1; TRBD2 might be the D (5 bases). From germline, CDR1 is ENHRY and CDR2 SYGVKD. V was trimmed by 10 bases and J by 7 bases, leaving 8 bases between them. The CDR3 has 10 residues.

Here the CDR3 reads CAWSEDRADEQYF. The CDR3 bases are TGTGCCTGGAGTGAGGACAGGGCTGACGAGCAGTACTTC. This chain connects TRBV30 to TRBJ2-7; 8 bases agree with TRBD1. This CDR3 spans 13 amino acids. Trimming cost V 1 base and J 5 bases; bases outside gene matches: 4. From germline, CDR1 is GTSNPN and CDR2 SVGIG (reference sequence).

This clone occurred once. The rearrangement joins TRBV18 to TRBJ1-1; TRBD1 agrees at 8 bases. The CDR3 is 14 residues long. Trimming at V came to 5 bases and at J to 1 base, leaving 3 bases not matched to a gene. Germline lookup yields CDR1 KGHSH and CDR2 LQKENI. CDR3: CASSGTGANTEAFF. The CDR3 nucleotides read TGTGCCAGCTCAGGGACAGGAGCGAACACTGAAGCTTTCTTT.

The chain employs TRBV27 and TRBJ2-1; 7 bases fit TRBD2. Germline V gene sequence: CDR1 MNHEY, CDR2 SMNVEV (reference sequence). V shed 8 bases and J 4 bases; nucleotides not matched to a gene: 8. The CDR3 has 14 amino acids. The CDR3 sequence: CASRSSGLYNEQFF. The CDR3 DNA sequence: TGTGCCAGCCGTAGTAGCGGGCTTTACAATGAGCAGTTCTTC.

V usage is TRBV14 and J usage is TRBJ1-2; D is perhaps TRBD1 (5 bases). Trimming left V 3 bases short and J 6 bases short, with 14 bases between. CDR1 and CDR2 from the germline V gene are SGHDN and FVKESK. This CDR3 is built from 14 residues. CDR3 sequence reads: CASSHRRGSHGYTF. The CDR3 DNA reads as TGTGCCAGCAGCCACAGGCGGGGGAGCCATGGCTACACCTTC.

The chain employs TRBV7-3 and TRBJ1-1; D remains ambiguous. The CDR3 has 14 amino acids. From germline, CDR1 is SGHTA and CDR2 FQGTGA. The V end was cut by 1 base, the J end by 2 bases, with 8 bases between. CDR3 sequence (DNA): TGTGCCAGCAGCTTAAACTCTAAAAACACTGAAGCTTTCTTT. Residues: CASSLNSKNTEAFF.

The CDR3 coding sequence is TGTGCCACCCGACAGGGGCTCGGGTATGGCTACACCTTC. Amino acid sequence: CATRQGLGYGYTF. This sequence joins TRBV28 and TRBJ1-2; 8 positions match TRBD1. With V trimmed by 10 bases and J by 5 bases, 9 bases remained unmatched. The V gene's germline CDR1 is MDHEN and CDR2 SYDVKM. The CDR3 length is 13 residues.

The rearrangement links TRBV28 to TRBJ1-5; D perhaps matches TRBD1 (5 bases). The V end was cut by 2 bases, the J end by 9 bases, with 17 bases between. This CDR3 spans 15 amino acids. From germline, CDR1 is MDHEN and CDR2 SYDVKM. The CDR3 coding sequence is TGTGCCAGCAGTTTAGGTCCCAGGGTACCGTGGCCCCAGCATTTT. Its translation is CASSLGPRVPWPQHF. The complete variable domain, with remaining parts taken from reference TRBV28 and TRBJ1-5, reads DVKVTQSSRYLVKRTGEKVFLECVQDMDHENMFWYRQDPGLGLRLIYFSYDVKMKEKGDIPEGYSVSREKKERFSLILESASTNQTSMYLCASSLGPRVPWPQHFGDGTRLSIL.

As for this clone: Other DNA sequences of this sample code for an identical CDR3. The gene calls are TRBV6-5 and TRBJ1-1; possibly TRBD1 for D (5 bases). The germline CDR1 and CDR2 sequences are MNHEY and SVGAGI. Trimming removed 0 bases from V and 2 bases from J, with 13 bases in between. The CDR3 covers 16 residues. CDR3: CASSYSFGGFNTEAFF. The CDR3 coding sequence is TGTGCCAGCAGTTACTCGTTCGGGGGTTTTAACACTGAAGCTTTCTTT.

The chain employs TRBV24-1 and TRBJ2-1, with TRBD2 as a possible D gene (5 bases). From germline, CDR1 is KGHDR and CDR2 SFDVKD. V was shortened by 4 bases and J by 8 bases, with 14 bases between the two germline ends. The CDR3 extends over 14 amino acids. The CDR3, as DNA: TGTGCCACCAGTGAGGGTCTAGCATTCGATGAGCAGTTCTTC. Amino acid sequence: CATSEGLAFDEQFF.

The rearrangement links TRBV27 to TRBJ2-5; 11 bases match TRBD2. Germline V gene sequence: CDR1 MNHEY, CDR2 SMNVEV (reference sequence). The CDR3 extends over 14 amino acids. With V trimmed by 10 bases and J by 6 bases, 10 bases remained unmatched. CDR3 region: CATSGASGGKTQYF. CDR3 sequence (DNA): TGTGCCACCTCTGGGGCTAGCGGGGGGAAGACCCAGTACTTC.

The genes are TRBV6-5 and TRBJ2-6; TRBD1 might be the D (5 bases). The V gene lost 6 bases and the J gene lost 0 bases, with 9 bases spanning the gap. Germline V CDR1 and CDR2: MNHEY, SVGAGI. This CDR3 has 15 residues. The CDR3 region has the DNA TGTGCCAGCAGCTCCGACAGCTCTGGGGCCAACGTCCTGACTTTC. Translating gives CASSSDSSGANVLTF.

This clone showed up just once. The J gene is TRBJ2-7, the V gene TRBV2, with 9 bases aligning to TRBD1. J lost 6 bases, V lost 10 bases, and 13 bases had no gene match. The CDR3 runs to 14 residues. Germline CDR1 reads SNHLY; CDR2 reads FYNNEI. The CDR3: CATKTGTGYGEQYF. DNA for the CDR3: TGTGCCACGAAAACCGGGACAGGGTACGGCGAGCAGTACTTC.

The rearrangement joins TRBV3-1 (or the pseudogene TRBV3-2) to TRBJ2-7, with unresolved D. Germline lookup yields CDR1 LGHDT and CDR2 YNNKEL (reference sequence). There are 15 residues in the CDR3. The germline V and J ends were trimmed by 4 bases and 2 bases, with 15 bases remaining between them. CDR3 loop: CASSPGRRFAYEQYF. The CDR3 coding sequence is TGTGCCAGCAGCCCGGGTCGGCGGTTTGCCTACGAGCAGTACTTC.

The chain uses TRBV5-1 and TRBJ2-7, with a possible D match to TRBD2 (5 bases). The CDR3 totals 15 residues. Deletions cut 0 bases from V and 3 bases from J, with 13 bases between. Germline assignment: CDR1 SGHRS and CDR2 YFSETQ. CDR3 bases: TGCGCCAGCAGCTTGGTAGGAACAGACTACTACGAGCAGTACTTC. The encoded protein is CASSLVGTDYYEQYF.

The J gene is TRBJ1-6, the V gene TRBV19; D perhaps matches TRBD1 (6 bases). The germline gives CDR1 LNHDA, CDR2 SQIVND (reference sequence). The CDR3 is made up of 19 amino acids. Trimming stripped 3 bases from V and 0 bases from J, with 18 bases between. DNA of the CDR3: TGTGCCAGTAGTATCCGGGGGGGGCTGTTGAGCTCCTATAATTCACCCCTCCACTTT. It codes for CASSIRGGLLSSYNSPLHF. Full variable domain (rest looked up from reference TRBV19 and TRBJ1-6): DGGITQSPKYLFRKEGQNVTLSCEQNLNHDAMYWYRQDPGQGLRLIYYSQIVNDFQKGDIAEGYSVSREKKESFPLTVTSAQKNPTAFYLCASSIRGGLLSSYNSPLHFGNGTRLTVT.

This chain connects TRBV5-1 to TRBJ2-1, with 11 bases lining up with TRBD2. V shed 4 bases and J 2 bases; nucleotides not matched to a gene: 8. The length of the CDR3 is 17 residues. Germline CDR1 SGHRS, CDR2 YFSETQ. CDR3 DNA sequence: TGCGCCAGCAGCGCACGGACTAGCGGGTCTACCTACAATGAGCAGTTCTTC. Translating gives CASSARTSGSTYNEQFF.

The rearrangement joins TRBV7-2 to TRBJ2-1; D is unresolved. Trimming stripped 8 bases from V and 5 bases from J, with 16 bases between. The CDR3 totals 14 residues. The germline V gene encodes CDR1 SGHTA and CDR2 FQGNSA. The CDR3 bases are TGTGCCAGCGGCCTTAGTGCGGCTAACAATGAGCAGTTCTTC. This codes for CASGLSAANNEQFF.

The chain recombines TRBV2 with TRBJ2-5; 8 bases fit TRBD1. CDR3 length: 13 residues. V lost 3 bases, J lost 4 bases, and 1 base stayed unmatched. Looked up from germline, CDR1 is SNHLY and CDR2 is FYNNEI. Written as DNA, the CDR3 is TGTGCCAGCAGTGACAGGGGGCGAGAGACCCAGTACTTC. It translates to CASSDRGRETQYF.

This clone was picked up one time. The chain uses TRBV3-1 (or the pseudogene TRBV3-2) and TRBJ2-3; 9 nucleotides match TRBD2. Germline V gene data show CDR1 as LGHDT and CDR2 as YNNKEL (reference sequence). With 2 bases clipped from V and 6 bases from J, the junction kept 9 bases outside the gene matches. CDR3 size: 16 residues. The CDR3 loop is CASSQYRSSGGDTQYF. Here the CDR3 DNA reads TGTGCCAGCAGCCAATATCGGTCCAGCGGGGGGGATACGCAGTATTTT.

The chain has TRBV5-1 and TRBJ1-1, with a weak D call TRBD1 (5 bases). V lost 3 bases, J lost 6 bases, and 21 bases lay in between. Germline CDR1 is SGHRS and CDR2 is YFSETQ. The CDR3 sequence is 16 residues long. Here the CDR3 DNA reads TGCGCCAGCAGCTCCCCATTGATGGGGCAGATTTCTGAAGCTTTCTTT. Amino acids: CASSSPLMGQISEAFF.

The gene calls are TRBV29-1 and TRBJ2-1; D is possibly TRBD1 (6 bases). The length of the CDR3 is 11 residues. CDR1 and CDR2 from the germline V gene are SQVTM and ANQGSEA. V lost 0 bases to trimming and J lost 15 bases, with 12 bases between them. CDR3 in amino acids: CSVEDGTRAFF. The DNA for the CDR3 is TGCAGCGTTGAAGACGGGACAAGAGCGTTCTTC.